This T cell receptor (beta chain) was found in a study of neoadjuvant nivolumab and ipilimumab in lung cancer. Notes on the study in general: From pretherapy to surgery, tumor richness and clonality rose with dual therapy. Compared with tumor-adjacent uninvolved lung, resected tumors showed greater richness and clonality.

Some clones are missing from TCRdb's copy, which holds only in-frame ones; the method was immunoSEQ multiplex PCR. The table shows a few hundred clones, with 70% to 90% occurring only once. In germline, CDR1 is SGHRS, CDR2 YFSETQ. There are 14 residues in the CDR3. Trimming removed 4 bases at V and 6 bases at J, with 13 bases between. With respect to this clone: Its antigen is unidentified.

The source of this sequence is an adult with non-small cell lung cancer. The sequenced sample was tumor tissue, obtained after neoadjuvant nivolumab, alone or with ipilimumab, at or shortly before surgery. The chain carries TRBV5-1 and TRBJ1-4, with D possibly matching TRBD1 (6 bases). The CDR3 loop is CASSTWTDHEKLFF. DNA for the CDR3: TGCGCCAGCAGCACTTGGACAGACCATGAAAAACTGTTTTTT.